This passage covers 10 T cell receptor beta chains from one sample sequenced in a study of T cells after yellow fever vaccination. TCRdb reprocessed the 5' RACE reads with MiXCR, giving one entry per CDR3 protein. Among 300,000 to 350,000 distinct CDR3 sequences listed, approximately 4.2% were seen once. The material sequenced was PBMCs, taken 5 days after the yellow fever booster vaccination. All receptors come from a man between 18 and 35 years old who received the YFV17D yellow fever vaccine.

This clonotype was recorded many times. Here the CDR3 reads CASSWGTFYEQYV. In DNA form, the CDR3 reads TGTGCCAGCAGCTGGGGGACTTTCTACGAGCAGTACGTC. This chain connects TRBV7-8 to TRBJ2-7; weak D call: TRBD2 (6 bases). V was shortened by 4 bases and J by 3 bases, with 10 bases between the two germline ends. This CDR3 has 13 residues. The germline CDR1 and CDR2 sequences are SGHVS and FQNEAQ.

This rearrangement joins TRBV5-1 to TRBJ2-1; 7 nucleotides align to TRBD2. V lost 3 bases and J lost 2; bases outside the gene matches: 5. This CDR3 is built from 15 residues. CDR1 SGHRS and CDR2 YFSETQ come from the germline V gene. The chain's CDR3 is CASSSSSGTYNEQFF. As DNA, the CDR3 is TGCGCCAGCAGCTCCTCAAGCGGGACCTACAATGAGCAGTTCTTC. Full variable domain (remainder filled in from reference TRBV5-1 and TRBJ2-1): KAGVTQTPRYLIKTRGQQVTLSCSPISGHRSVSWYQQTPGQGLQFLFEYFSETQRNKGNFPGRFSGRQFSNSRSEMNVSTLELGDSALYLCASSSSSGTYNEQFFGPGTRLTVL.

Note on this clonotype: It may be a read error: a sequence one base away is much more abundant. This chain uses TRBV6-4 with TRBJ1-2; D is ambiguous. The CDR3 sequence is 12 residues long. The germline gives CDR1 MRHNA, CDR2 SNTAGT. CDR3 bases: TGTGCCAGCAGTGACGGCTACTATGGCCACACCTTC. This codes for CASSDGYYGHTF.

At least ten counts were recorded for this clonotype. The chain combines TRBV18 with TRBJ2-1, with D tentatively TRBD1 or TRBD2 (6 bases each). Between the trimmed V and J ends, which lost 4 bases and 6 bases, there was a span of 19 bases. CDR3 size: 16 residues. Germline loops: CDR1 KGHSH, CDR2 LQKENI. CDR3 sequence (DNA): TGTGCCAGCTCACGACCGGGGGCAGGGAAGGGCAATGAGCAGTTCTTC. Its protein is CASSRPGAGKGNEQFF.

This chain connects TRBV4-3 to TRBJ2-3; 7 bases align to TRBD2. The J segment lost 3 bases and the V segment lost 1 base, leaving 7 bases of the junction unmatched. CDR3 length: 16 amino acids. Germline lookup yields CDR1 LGHNA and CDR2 YSLEER. The CDR3 DNA reads as TGCGCCAGCAGCCAAGGTGGGGGGGATGTGACAGATACGCAGTATTTT. Protein product: CASSQGGGDVTDTQYF.

This chain uses TRBV29-1 with TRBJ2-2, with 7 bases aligning to TRBD1. V trimming: 7 bases; J trimming: 6 bases; junction bases outside the gene matches: 8. Germline V gene data show CDR1 as SQVTM and CDR2 as ANQGSEA. The CDR3 has 13 residues. The CDR3 DNA sequence: TGCAGCGGTTCCAGGGGGATTGCCGGGGAGCTGTTTTTT. This gives the protein CSGSRGIAGELFF.

This clonotype was seen a few times. The genes are TRBV6-2 or TRBV6-3 and TRBJ1-1; TRBD1 aligns across 8 bases. The CDR3 extends over 14 amino acids. V shed 5 bases, J shed 5 bases, and the junction held 7 bases outside the gene matches. CDR1 and CDR2 from the germline V gene are MNHEY and SVGEGT. CDR3 loop: CASSRVTGVTEAFF. DNA for the CDR3: TGTGCCAGCAGTCGGGTGACAGGGGTTACTGAAGCTTTCTTT.

This clonotype came up many times. The chain carries TRBV5-4 and TRBJ2-7; D not certain. Trimming removed 5 bases at V and 5 bases at J, with 8 bases between. The germline V gene has CDR1 SGHNT and CDR2 YYREEE (reference sequence). The CDR3 extends over 11 amino acids. The chain's CDR3 is CASSFTDEQYF. In DNA, the CDR3 is TGTGCCAGCAGTTTCACCGACGAGCAGTACTTC.

This clonotype turned up a few times. The chain joins TRBV3-1 to TRBJ2-5, with D hard to call. The CDR3 covers 14 residues. V lost 8 bases and J lost 3, with 16 bases in between. Per germline, CDR1 LGHDT and CDR2 YNNKEL (reference sequence). This CDR3 reads CASEASLHKETQYF. The CDR3 nucleotides read TGTGCCAGCGAGGCGAGCCTACATAAAGAGACCCAGTACTTC.

This clonotype has a handful of counts. The chain joins TRBV5-1 to TRBJ1-3; the D is unclear. Germline CDR1 SGHRS, CDR2 YFSETQ. The CDR3 is 14 amino acids. V lost 4 bases and J lost 2, with 10 bases in between. The CDR3 coding sequence is TGCGCCAGCAGCCCTGTCAGTACTGGAAACACCATATATTTT. Its translation: CASSPVSTGNTIYF.